This T cell receptor (beta chain) was recorded in a study of blood T cell repertoires in COVID-19. Only in-frame clones appear in the TCRdb table, and some are missing; sequencing was by immunoSEQ multiplex PCR. The sample includes 110,000 to 150,000 clones, 79% seen only once; the top ten take 8.6%. The CDR3 is 16 amino acids. The J segment lost 2 bases and the V segment lost 0 bases, leaving 4 bases of the junction unmatched. Germline CDR1 is MNHEY and CDR2 is SVGEGT. Source material: peripheral blood. V is TRBV6-2 or TRBV6-3 and J is TRBJ2-3, with 8 bases identical to TRBD2. This receptor was obtained from a man aged 45-60 years with active or convalescent COVID-19. The CDR3, as DNA: TGTGCCAGCAGTTACTCCGCTAGCGGGTACACAGATACGCAGTATTTT. This encodes CASSYSASGYTDTQYF.